This record looks at one T cell receptor beta chain sequence and its context. The antigen remains unidentified. The conserved final phenylalanine or tryptophan is absent from the CDR3, which likely points to a read error. V lost 0 bases and J 0 bases, leaving 3 bases between the germline ends. The CDR3 is made up of 13 amino acids. The germline CDR1 and CDR2 sequences are SGHRS and YFSETQ. The data are from a study of T cells in Graves' hyperthyroidism and ophthalmopathy. Calling Graves' hyperthyroidism stable meant ophthalmopathy did not progress within 18 months. Hyperthyroidism had been newly diagnosed in patients aged 18 to 65, and its duration was under 2 months. In making diagnoses, clinical symptoms, serum thyroxine and TRAb, thyroid ultrasound and orbital computed tomography were all used. Study-wide results and caveats: The model forecast ophthalmopathy, anticipating it by a median about six months before onset.

Amplified TCR beta CDR3 regions derived from RNA transcripts. TCR CDR3 underwent first-round RT-PCR with the HTBI primer set. TCRdb processed the multiplex PCR reads anew with MiXCR; each CDR3 protein has one entry. The data show fewer than 750,000 distinct CDR3 sequences, with roughly 50% seen just once and around 8% held by the top ten. The source is a woman aged 18-29 years with Graves' hyperthyroidism. The V call is TRBV5-1, the J call TRBJ2-5; D gene unclear. The sequenced material came from peripheral blood or thyroid tissue (not recorded which). CDR3 in DNA: TGCGCCAGCAGCTTGGGTTACCAAGAGACCCAGTACTCC. Its protein is CASSLGYQETQYS.